A single sample is the source of the 21 T cell receptor beta chains below, sequenced in a study of post-analysis software for immune sequencing data. Broader study findings: When patients were compared with controls, about five TRBV segments were more frequent, TRBV5-6, TRBV5-1 and TRBV20-1 among them.

Unique molecular identifiers were present in the TCR beta cDNA libraries. TCRdb recomputed calls from the PCR reads with MiXCR, one row per CDR3 protein. The sample holds roughly 540,000 distinct CDR3 sequences, around a third seen once. These receptors are not linked to any known antigen. The sample was blood. Source of these receptors: a girl younger than 18 with multiple sclerosis.

The chain links TRBV28 to TRBJ2-5; possibly TRBD1 or TRBD2 for D (5 bases each). Germline V CDR1 and CDR2: MDHEN, SYDVKM. Trimming took off 7 bases at V and 5 bases at J, with 11 bases between the two ends. This CDR3 region has 12 residues. DNA of the CDR3: TGTGCCAGCAAGAGGGACGGGGAGACCCAGTACTTC. Protein sequence: CASKRDGETQYF. The variable domain in full, completed from reference TRBV28 and TRBJ2-5, reads DVKVTQSSRYLVKRTGEKVFLECVQDMDHENMFWYRQDPGLGLRLIYFSYDVKMKEKGDIPEGYSVSREKKERFSLILESASTNQTSMYLCASKRDGETQYFGPGTRLLVL.

This chain connects TRBV5-6 to TRBJ2-5, with D maybe TRBD1 (5 bases). Trimming removed 4 bases from V and 2 bases from J, with 18 bases in between. This CDR3 comprises 16 residues. Germline CDR1 SGHDT, CDR2 YYEEEE. CDR3 sequence reads: CASSQTPGSWQETQYF. The CDR3 DNA is TGTGCCAGCAGCCAAACCCCAGGGTCTTGGCAAGAGACCCAGTACTTC.

Of note for this clonotype: One end of the junction varies from germline; a read error may be responsible. This sequence joins TRBV7-2 and TRBJ2-6; D is ambiguous. Looked up from germline, CDR1 is SGHTA and CDR2 is FQGNSA. This CDR3 contains 15 residues. This chain's CDR3 is CANSLGPTGANVLTF. The CDR3 DNA is TGTGCCAACAGCTTAGGGCCGACCGGGGCCAACGTCCTGACTTTC.

V gene TRBV29-1 combines with J gene TRBJ2-7; D may be TRBD1 or TRBD2 (5 bases each). This CDR3 spans 12 amino acids. In germline, CDR1 is SQVTM, CDR2 ANQGSEA. The CDR3 reads CSWGTGFGEQYF. The CDR3 DNA sequence: TGCAGTTGGGGGACCGGCTTCGGCGAGCAGTACTTC.

The chain links TRBV12-3 or TRBV12-4 to TRBJ1-5; D is perhaps TRBD1 (5 bases). V shed 5 bases and J shed 1 base, with 12 bases lying between them. CDR3 length equals 15 residues. The CDR3 DNA reads TGTGCCAGCAGTCCAACAGGACCGAGCAATCAGCCCCAGCATTTT. This gives the protein CASSPTGPSNQPQHF.

This clonotype was observed a handful of times. CDR3 in amino acids: CASRPTSRNQETQYF. CDR3 DNA sequence: TGTGCCAGCAGGCCAACTAGTCGAAACCAAGAGACCCAGTACTTC. The rearrangement joins TRBV6-6 to TRBJ2-5, with D perhaps TRBD2 (5 bases). This CDR3 is built from 15 residues. The V and J ends lost 6 bases and 0 bases respectively, with 14 bases between them. CDR1 and CDR2 (germline): MNHNY, SVGAGI (reference sequence).

The rearrangement links TRBV7-8 to TRBJ2-1; D gene unclear. Germline V gene sequence: CDR1 SGHVS, CDR2 FQNEAQ. The ends were cut back, 5 bases at V and 10 bases at J, with 12 bases in the middle. This CDR3 is built from 12 residues. CDR3 amino acids: CASSHGSYEQFF. The DNA of the CDR3 is TGTGCCAGCAGCCATGGCTCCTACGAGCAGTTCTTC.

This chain links TRBV16 with TRBJ2-7; D is uncertain. CDR3 length: 15 amino acids. The V gene lost 3 bases and the J gene lost 3 bases, with 15 bases spanning the gap. From germline, CDR1 is KGHSY and CDR2 FQNENV. CDR3 protein: CASSHFLGGDYEQYF. The CDR3 nucleotides are TGTGCCAGCAGCCATTTTTTGGGTGGGGACTACGAGCAGTACTTC.

The V gene is TRBV4-2, the J gene TRBJ2-5, with D unclear. V was trimmed by 1 base and J by 2 bases, leaving 8 bases between them. CDR1 LGHNA and CDR2 YNFKEQ come from the germline V gene. This CDR3 region has 14 residues. CDR3 loop: CASSQVTDQETQYF. CDR3 DNA sequence: TGTGCCAGCAGCCAAGTTACAGATCAAGAGACCCAGTACTTC.

A few counts support this clonotype. V usage is TRBV7-2 and J usage is TRBJ2-1; 8 positions agree with TRBD2. V lost 5 bases and J lost 7; bases outside the gene matches: 16. This CDR3 comprises 17 residues. CDR1 and CDR2 (germline): SGHTA, FQGNSA. CDR3 sequence reads: CASSARGAGGPGNEQFF. The CDR3 bases are TGTGCCAGCAGCGCCCGAGGTGCGGGGGGCCCTGGGAATGAGCAGTTCTTC.

The V and J genes are TRBV20-1 and TRBJ2-1; the D gene is possibly TRBD1 (5 bases). In germline, CDR1 is DFQATT, CDR2 SNEGSKA (reference sequence). This CDR3 region has 15 residues. The ends were cut back, 1 base at V and 4 bases at J, with 14 bases in the middle. The CDR3 loop reads CSARAEATAYNEQFF. The CDR3 region has the DNA TGCAGTGCTAGAGCCGAGGCGACAGCGTACAATGAGCAGTTCTTC.

The chain recombines TRBV11-2 with TRBJ1-2, with 9 bases that match TRBD1. This CDR3 region has 13 residues. The germline V gene encodes CDR1 SGHAT and CDR2 FQNNGV. J gave up 8 bases and V 5 bases, and 6 bases lay outside the gene matches. In nucleotides, the CDR3 is TGTGCCAGCAGCCGGGACAGGGCGGGGGGCTACACCTTC. This translates into CASSRDRAGGYTF.

The chain is built from TRBV5-6 and TRBJ2-2; either TRBD1 or TRBD2 may fit D (5 bases each). Trimming cost V 4 bases and J 6 bases, with 10 bases left between them. CDR3 length equals 13 residues. Germline CDR1 and CDR2: SGHDT and YYEEEE. As DNA, the CDR3 is TGTGCCAGCAGCCAATGGGGACCCGGGGAGCTGTTTTTT. It specifies CASSQWGPGELFF.

This clonotype was seen repeatedly, ten times or more. The rearrangement uses TRBV9 and TRBJ2-5; the match to TRBD1 covers 7 bases. Germline V gene sequence: CDR1 SGDLS, CDR2 YYNGEE. The V segment lost 0 bases and the J segment 1 base; nucleotides outside the gene matches: 0. The CDR3 spans 14 residues. CDR3 sequence reads: CASSVGTGQETQYF. The CDR3 region has the DNA TGTGCCAGCAGCGTAGGGACAGGCCAAGAGACCCAGTACTTC.

The V call is TRBV7-9, the J call TRBJ2-2, with D hard to call. V lost 6 bases to trimming and J lost 5 bases, with 19 bases between them. CDR3 length equals 16 residues. Per germline, CDR1 SEHNR and CDR2 FQNEAQ (reference sequence). The CDR3, as DNA: TGTGCCAGCAGGCCCAGGAGAGGCCCGCGGACCGGGGAGCTGTTTTTT. Protein sequence: CASRPRRGPRTGELFF.

The rearrangement uses TRBV18 and TRBJ2-5; 11 positions agree with TRBD1. J lost 4 bases, V lost 3 bases, and 10 bases had no gene match. The CDR3 length is 17 residues. Per the germline V gene, CDR1 is KGHSH and CDR2 is LQKENI. The CDR3 region is CASSPIVSGTGGETQYF. The CDR3 nucleotides read TGTGCCAGCTCACCGATTGTATCCGGGACAGGGGGAGAGACCCAGTACTTC.

V usage is TRBV12-3 or TRBV12-4 and J usage is TRBJ2-3, with 7 bases fitting TRBD2. The V and J ends lost 6 bases and 5 bases, in that order; junction bases with no gene match: 11. CDR3 length: 15 residues. The CDR3 DNA reads TGTGCCAGCAGGGGATGGTTGGGGAGGGGAGATACGCAGTATTTT. Its protein product is CASRGWLGRGDTQYF.

The CDR3 loop reads CASSDDGFSGANVLTF. The CDR3 nucleotides read TGTGCCAGCAGTGACGACGGATTCTCTGGGGCCAACGTCCTGACTTTC. The J gene is TRBJ2-6, the V gene TRBV2; D remains unclear. Germline CDR1 and CDR2: SNHLY and FYNNEI. The CDR3 spans 16 residues. V lost 3 bases and J 0 bases, leaving 9 bases between the germline ends.

The V and J genes are TRBV4-1 and TRBJ1-1; a possible D gene is TRBD1 (5 bases). The CDR3 loop spans 14 amino acids. V lost 0 bases to trimming and J lost 5 bases, with 10 bases between them. The germline CDR1 and CDR2 sequences are MGHRA and YSYEKL. CDR3 in amino acids: CASSQEGVRTEAFF. CDR3 bases: TGCGCCAGCAGCCAAGAAGGGGTCCGGACTGAAGCTTTCTTT.

This chain connects TRBV20-1 to TRBJ2-7; TRBD1 aligns across 7 bases. The CDR3 extends over 15 amino acids. With 3 bases clipped from V and 2 bases from J, the junction kept 10 bases outside the gene matches. Germline values: CDR1 DFQATT, CDR2 SNEGSKA (reference sequence). This CDR3 reads CSASPATGKTYEQYF. As DNA, the CDR3 is TGCAGTGCTAGTCCAGCGACAGGGAAAACCTACGAGCAGTACTTC.

This clonotype has a handful of counts. The chain is built from TRBV27 and TRBJ1-1, with D possibly being TRBD1 (6 bases). The germline gives CDR1 MNHEY, CDR2 SMNVEV (reference sequence). The CDR3 spans 17 residues. Between the trimmed V and J ends, which lost 0 bases and 1 base, there was a span of 15 bases. The CDR3 here is CASSLSTWTAENTEAFF. The CDR3 coding sequence is TGTGCCAGCAGTTTATCTACTTGGACAGCCGAGAACACTGAAGCTTTCTTT.